This T cell receptor (beta chain) was profiled in a study of T-cell reconstitution after alpha-beta-depleted transplantation in children. V gave up 5 bases and J gave up 2 bases; unmatched junction bases: 5. The CDR3 length is 16 residues. The TCRbeta library was prepared with unique molecular identifiers. One entry per CDR3 protein results from TCRdb running MiXCR on the PCR reads. The repertoire holds roughly 500,000 distinct CDR3 sequences, with 9.5% to 15% as singletons. This TCR was recovered from a human donor who donated a stem cell graft to a child with combined immunodeficiency. The J gene is TRBJ2-1, the V gene TRBV12-3 or TRBV12-4; 11 nucleotides match TRBD2. This sample comprised PBMCs from the stem cell graft donor, obtained from the stem cell graft. CDR3 residues: CASSAGTSGPYNEQFF. The CDR3 DNA sequence: TGTGCCAGCAGTGCTGGGACTAGCGGACCCTACAATGAGCAGTTCTTC.